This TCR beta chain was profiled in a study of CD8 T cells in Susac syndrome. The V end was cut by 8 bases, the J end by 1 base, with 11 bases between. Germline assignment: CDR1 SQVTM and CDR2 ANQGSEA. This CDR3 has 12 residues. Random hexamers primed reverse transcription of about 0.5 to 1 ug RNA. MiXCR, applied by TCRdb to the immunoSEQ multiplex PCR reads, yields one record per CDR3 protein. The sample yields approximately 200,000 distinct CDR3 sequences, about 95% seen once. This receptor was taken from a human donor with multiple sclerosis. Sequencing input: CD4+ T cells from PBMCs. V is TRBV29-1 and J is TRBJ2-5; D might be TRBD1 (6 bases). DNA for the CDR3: TGCAGCACGCGGACAGCCCAAGAGACCCAGTACTTC. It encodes CSTRTAQETQYF.